A single sample is the source of the 6 T cell receptor beta chains below, sequenced in a study of blood T cell repertoires in COVID-19. Sequencing was performed with immunoSEQ multiplex PCR; in TCRdb, only in-frame clones are kept and a portion is missing. The table has tens of thousands of clones, 90% seen once. The sample consisted of peripheral blood. These receptor sequences come from a man aged 50 or older with COVID-19, enrolled during active disease.

The rearrangement links TRBV3-1 (or the pseudogene TRBV3-2) to TRBJ2-1, with 8 bases aligning to TRBD2. The CDR3 totals 14 residues. Germline V gives CDR1 LGHDT, CDR2 YNNKEL (reference sequence). V was clipped by 6 bases and J by 7 bases; unmatched bases: 8. The CDR3 DNA follows: TGTGCCAGCAGTAAAGGACTAGCTTGGAATGAGCAGTTCTTC. This gives the protein CASSKGLAWNEQFF.

The rearrangement links TRBV15 to TRBJ1-2; the match to TRBD1 covers 7 bases. Germline V gives CDR1 LNHNV, CDR2 YYDKDF (reference sequence). This CDR3 is built from 15 residues. The trim removed 4 bases at V and 3 bases at J, leaving 8 bases unmatched. The CDR3 is CATSKGGGWDYGYTF. DNA for the CDR3: TGTGCCACCAGCAAAGGGGGCGGCTGGGACTATGGCTACACCTTC.

Concerning this clone itself: A read error may produce the germline difference seen at one junction end. This chain links TRBV12-3 or TRBV12-4 with TRBJ2-7, with D unclear. CDR3 length: 11 residues. CDR3 sequence: CASRFGGEQYF. CDR3 sequence (DNA): TGTGCCAGCCGTTTTGGCGGAGAGCAGTACTTC.

This clone was recorded a few times. This chain uses TRBV27 with TRBJ1-2; TRBD1 aligns across 12 bases. V trimming: 6 bases; J trimming: 7 bases; junction bases outside the gene matches: 6. The CDR3 length is 14 residues. Germline V lookup: CDR1 MNHEY, CDR2 SMNVEV (reference sequence). The CDR3 sequence: CASSRDRGRGGYTF. The CDR3, as DNA: TGTGCCAGCAGCCGGGACAGGGGGCGAGGTGGCTACACCTTC.

This sequence joins TRBV4-1 and TRBJ1-5; D may be TRBD1 (6 bases). Trimming cost V 1 base and J 7 bases, with 11 bases left between them. CDR1 and CDR2 from the germline V gene are MGHRA and YSYEKL. This CDR3 contains 14 residues. The CDR3 region is CASSQGLGAQPQHF. In nucleotides, the CDR3 is TGCGCCAGCAGCCAAGGGTTGGGGGCACAGCCCCAGCATTTT.

The chain carries TRBV30 and TRBJ1-5, with D unresolved. Germline assignment: CDR1 GTSNPN and CDR2 SVGIG (reference sequence). V was cut by 1 base and J by 4 bases, with 5 bases left in between. The CDR3 runs to 12 residues. The CDR3 loop is CAWSGSNQPQHF. In DNA form, the CDR3 reads TGTGCCTGGAGTGGTTCGAATCAGCCCCAGCATTTT.